This T cell receptor (beta chain) originates from a study of T-cell memory formation after mild COVID-19. Study overall: TCR clustering was largely donor specific. The study's findings and limits: Confirmation was lacking for SARS-CoV-2 specificity of second-wave clones that peaked on day 37.

Looked up from germline, CDR1 is SEHNR and CDR2 is FQNEAQ (reference sequence). V lost 1 base and J 5 bases, leaving 5 bases between the germline ends. The CDR3 consists of 12 residues. Amplification by 5'RACE using constant-segment primers produced TCR alpha and TCR beta cDNA libraries that carried sample barcodes and UMIs. A single record per CDR3 protein comes from TCRdb applying MiXCR to the 5' RACE reads. The sample holds around 300,000 distinct CDR3 sequences; 10% to 15% are singletons and the top ten take roughly 23%. This clonotype appeared a few times. The antigen is unknown. The chain couples TRBV7-9 to TRBJ2-5; D is unclear. The sequenced material came from PBMCs or a T cell subset sorted from them (not recorded which). The sequence was collected from a man aged 18 to 29 who had mild COVID-19 (a few samples of this study predate the infection). Cell type and time point are not known. The CDR3 reads CASSLVDETQYF. As DNA, the CDR3 is TGTGCCAGCAGCTTAGTGGACGAGACCCAGTACTTC.